A single sample is the source of the 8 T cell receptor beta chains below, sequenced in a study of blood T cells in healthy people across ages. Next came a second PCR, run for roughly 7 to 12 cycles, which used a sample-barcoded 5' primer along with a J-beta primer mix. Each CDR3 protein gets one entry after TCRdb re-called the 5' RACE reads with MiXCR. Of more than 550,000 distinct CDR3 sequences listed, roughly 20% are singletons. The sequencing input was blood. Source of these receptors: a man aged 65-85 years in good health.

The table lists this clonotype with a few counts. The chain links TRBV29-1 to TRBJ2-3; no clear D. Germline CDR1 reads SQVTM; CDR2 reads ANQGSEA. This CDR3 is built from 12 residues. The V and J ends lost 3 bases and 2 bases respectively, with 6 bases between them. The CDR3 DNA is TGCAGCGTTGAGTTAGACACAGATACGCAGTATTTT. Translation: CSVELDTDTQYF.

The V gene is TRBV28, the J gene TRBJ2-2, with D possibly TRBD1 on 6 matching bases. Trimming left V 10 bases short and J 0 bases short, with 12 bases between. The CDR3 has 14 amino acids. The germline gives CDR1 MDHEN, CDR2 SYDVKM. The CDR3 DNA reads TGTGCCACCTTAGGGGGATCGAACACCGGGGAGCTGTTTTTT. Its translation is CATLGGSNTGELFF.

This clonotype was detected a few times. This rearrangement joins TRBV6-2 or TRBV6-3 to TRBJ2-3; 11 bases are shared with TRBD2. The trim removed 7 bases at V and 6 bases at J, leaving 15 bases unmatched. This CDR3 has 17 amino acids. Germline loops: CDR1 MNHEY, CDR2 SVGEGT. The CDR3 coding sequence is TGTGCCAGCACCTTAGGGAAGACTAGCGGGATTAGGGATACGCAGTATTTT. Translated: CASTLGKTSGIRDTQYF.

This clonotype was picked up many times. CDR3 coding DNA: TGCAGTGCTAGCGACAGTTATAACACTGAAGCTTTCTTT. Translation: CSASDSYNTEAFF. The genes are TRBV20-1 and TRBJ1-1; the D gene is possibly TRBD1 (5 bases). Germline V gives CDR1 DFQATT, CDR2 SNEGSKA (reference sequence). The CDR3 runs to 13 residues. V lost 3 bases to trimming and J lost 2 bases, with 10 bases between them.

The chain carries TRBV20-1 and TRBJ1-1; TRBD1 matches 7 bases. Germline V gene lookup returns CDR1 DFQATT and CDR2 SNEGSKA (reference sequence). Losses at the gene ends were 0 bases for V and 5 bases for J; bases not matched to a gene: 15. CDR3 length equals 17 residues. CDR3 sequence (DNA): TGCAGTGCTAGAGATCCAGCAGGGGGAACGGTGGGAACTGAAGCTTTCTTT. Encoded protein: CSARDPAGGTVGTEAFF.

The rearrangement uses TRBV6-5 and TRBJ2-7; the D gene is possibly TRBD1 (6 bases). Germline lookup yields CDR1 MNHEY and CDR2 SVGAGI. V was trimmed by 2 bases and J by 3 bases, leaving 14 bases between them. CDR3 size: 15 residues. DNA for the CDR3: TGTGCCAGCAGTTACCTTACAGGGTGGGACTACGAGCAGTACTTC. Amino acid sequence: CASSYLTGWDYEQYF.

This clonotype has more than one count but fewer than ten. This chain links TRBV7-9 with TRBJ2-1; 9 nucleotides line up with TRBD2. Germline CDR1 is SEHNR and CDR2 is FQNEAQ (reference sequence). The CDR3 consists of 14 residues. The CDR3: CVAASGNPYNEQFF. Here the CDR3 DNA reads TGTGTGGCAGCTAGCGGGAACCCCTACAATGAGCAGTTCTTC.

The V call is TRBV5-5, the J call TRBJ2-7, with 7 bases identical to TRBD2. Trimming took 0 bases from V and 10 from J; bases not matched to a gene: 7. This CDR3 spans 13 amino acids. Looked up from germline, CDR1 is SGHKS and CDR2 is YYEKEE (reference sequence). CDR3 sequence: CASSLGSGEAQYF. In DNA form, the CDR3 reads TGTGCCAGCAGCTTGGGCAGCGGGGAGGCCCAGTACTTC. The entire variable domain, with the rest obtained from reference TRBV5-5 and TRBJ2-7, is as follows: DAGVTQSPTHLIKTRGQQVTLRCSPISGHKSVSWYQQVLGQGPQFIFQYYEKEERGRGNFPDRFSARQFPNYSSELNVNALLLGDSALYLCASSLGSGEAQYFGPGTRLTVT.